Shown below are 24 T cell receptor beta chains from a single sample sequenced in a study of metastatic and nonmetastatic thyroid tumors. Patients were all untreated before their thyroid surgery. Via MiXCR, TCRdb re-called the PCR reads. The sample records 35,000 to 45,000 clones, around 20% being singletons. Material for sequencing was blood. The receptor source for this set is a female donor with papillary thyroid cancer or a benign thyroid nodule (not recorded which). Some clones in this sample may be carry-over from other donors' samples.

V usage is TRBV28 and J usage is TRBJ2-5, with 7 nucleotides matching TRBD1. Per the germline V gene, CDR1 is MDHEN and CDR2 is SYDVKM. The CDR3 contains 12 residues. V lost 7 bases, J lost 3 bases, and 2 bases stayed unmatched. The CDR3 loop reads CASMTGKETQYF. CDR3 coding DNA: TGTGCCAGCATGACAGGGAAAGAGACCCAGTACTTC.

This clone was counted at least ten times. The chain has TRBV5-1 and TRBJ1-4; D is possibly TRBD1 (6 bases). Germline lookup yields CDR1 SGHRS and CDR2 YFSETQ. This CDR3 comprises 14 residues. Trimming shortened V by 0 bases and J by 8 bases, and 11 bases separated the two germline ends. The DNA for the CDR3 is TGCGCCAGCAGCTTGGAAGGGGGAAAGGAAAAACTGTTTTTT. Its translation: CASSLEGGKEKLFF.

The table lists this clone with many counts. A clone one base away is much larger, so this may be a read error. The CDR3 DNA reads TGTGCTGGTGGTTTGTCCCGCTCCTACGAGCAGTACTTC. Its protein product is CAGGLSRSYEQYF. The J gene is TRBJ2-7, the V gene TRBV12-5; the D is unclear. The germline V gene encodes CDR1 LGHNT and CDR2 FRNRAP. The CDR3 has 13 residues.

V usage is TRBV4-2 and J usage is TRBJ2-7; D not certain. The CDR3 extends over 20 amino acids. Per the germline V gene, CDR1 is LGHNA and CDR2 is YNFKEQ. V shed 9 bases and J shed 0 bases, with 33 bases lying between them. CDR3 DNA sequence: TGTGCCAGAGGCCAAGATAGGGCGAAGTGGGTTAGTCGGAGCTCCTACGAGCAGTACTTC. Translating it yields CARGQDRAKWVSRSSYEQYF.

The V gene is TRBV3-1, the J gene TRBJ2-7; D gene uncertain. The CDR3 contains 15 residues. V was trimmed by 1 base and J by 2 bases, leaving 12 bases between them. Germline assignment: CDR1 LGHDT and CDR2 YNNKEL (reference sequence). This CDR3 reads CASSQVGNSAYEQYF. In nucleotides, the CDR3 is TGTGCCAGCAGCCAAGTGGGGAACTCTGCCTACGAGCAGTACTTC.

This chain connects TRBV5-1 to TRBJ2-7; maybe TRBD2 (5 bases). CDR1 is SGHRS and CDR2 is YFSETQ in the germline V gene. The V and J ends lost 4 bases and 0 bases respectively, with 11 bases between them. This CDR3 comprises 14 residues. In DNA, the CDR3 is TGCGCCAGCAGCCCAATGACTACCTCCTACGAGCAGTACTTC. Translating it yields CASSPMTTSYEQYF. The variable domain in full, with the rest retrieved from reference TRBV5-1 and TRBJ2-7, is KAGVTQTPRYLIKTRGQQVTLSCSPISGHRSVSWYQQTPGQGLQFLFEYFSETQRNKGNFPGRFSGRQFSNSRSEMNVSTLELGDSALYLCASSPMTTSYEQYFGPGTRLTVT.

To note about this clone: It may be a read error: a sequence one base away is much more abundant. No conserved phenylalanine or tryptophan ends this CDR3, so it is likely a read error. The chain recombines TRBV12-3 or TRBV12-4 with TRBJ1-1; maybe TRBD1 (5 bases). This CDR3 comprises 11 residues. The CDR3 loop reads CAISLRGEAFS. The CDR3 coding sequence is TGTGCCATCAGTTTAAGGGGCGAAGCTTTCTCT.

In its sample, this clone was seen many times. This chain connects TRBV5-5 to TRBJ2-2, with D possibly being TRBD1 (5 bases). Between the trimmed V and J ends, which lost 0 bases and 4 bases, there was a span of 13 bases. Germline V lookup: CDR1 SGHKS, CDR2 YYEKEE (reference sequence). The CDR3 sequence is 16 residues long. The CDR3 region is CASSLDWAGITGELFF. For the CDR3, the DNA is TGTGCCAGCAGCTTGGACTGGGCAGGGATCACCGGGGAGCTGTTTTTT.

Comment on this clone: The junction shows a germline mismatch at one end, possibly a read error. J is TRBJ2-7 and V is TRBV3-1, with D perhaps assigned TRBD1 or TRBD2 (5 bases each). The CDR3 totals 14 residues. Germline-derived CDR1 and CDR2 are LGHDT and YNNKEL (reference sequence). The DNA of the CDR3 is TGTGCCAGCAACAACCAGGGCGCGGGCTACGAGCAGTGCTTC. Its translation: CASNNQGAGYEQCF.

This clone was observed at least ten times. This sample includes further DNA sequences coding for the same CDR3. The chain uses TRBV27 and TRBJ2-1; D uncertain. The CDR3 is made up of 14 amino acids. The V end lost 6 bases, the J end lost 2 bases, and 11 bases lay between the germline ends. Germline V gene data show CDR1 as MNHEY and CDR2 as SMNVEV (reference sequence). As DNA, the CDR3 is TGTGCCAGCAGCGCTTCGTGGCCCTACAATGAGCAGTTCTTC. Encoded protein: CASSASWPYNEQFF.

As concerns this clone: Its ends do not fully match the called genes, so a read error is possible. This chain joins TRBV7-3 and TRBJ2-2; unclear D gene. CDR1 and CDR2 (germline): SGHTA, FQGTGA. The CDR3 has 14 residues. The CDR3 DNA is TGTTCCAGCAGCTTGATGGGCCGCACCGGGGAGCTGTTTTTT. It codes for CSSSLMGRTGELFF. Combining the CDR3 with reference TRBV7-3 and TRBJ2-2 gives the whole variable domain GAGVSQTPSNKVTEKGKYVELRCDPISGHTALYWYRQSLGQGPEFLIYFQGTGAADDSGLPNDRFFAVRPEGSVSTLKIQRTERGDSAVYLCSSSLMGRTGELFFGEGSRLTVL.

This clone was detected many times. V is TRBV12-5 and J is TRBJ2-6; either TRBD1 or TRBD2 may supply D (5 bases each). The CDR3 contains 19 residues. Trimming pared 1 base from V and 1 base from J, leaving 17 bases between. Per germline, CDR1 LGHNT and CDR2 FRNRAP. The CDR3, as DNA: TGTGCTAGTGGTTTGGCCCGGGACCGGACCTCGTCTGGGGCCAACGTCCTGACTTTC. Its protein is CASGLARDRTSSGANVLTF.

This rearrangement joins TRBV20-1 to TRBJ1-3; no firm D call. Germline CDR1 reads DFQATT; CDR2 reads SNEGSKA (reference sequence). V lost 3 bases, J lost 0 bases, and 21 bases lay in between. The CDR3 spans 18 residues. The CDR3 sequence: CSASRDGSLGLSGNTIYF. As DNA, the CDR3 is TGCAGTGCTAGTCGTGATGGGTCCCTAGGCCTCTCTGGAAACACCATATATTTT.

There are a few counts of this clone. This chain uses TRBV9 with TRBJ2-4; weak D call: TRBD2 (5 bases). Germline values: CDR1 SGDLS, CDR2 YYNGEE. This CDR3 is built from 14 residues. Trimming removed 4 bases at V and 0 bases at J, with 8 bases between. The CDR3 reads CASSSEGAKNIQYF. CDR3 nucleotides: TGTGCCAGCAGCTCAGAGGGAGCCAAAAACATTCAGTACTTC.

Note on this clone: This may arise from a read error, as a much more abundant clone is one base away. This rearrangement joins TRBV5-4 to TRBJ2-7, with no clear D. The CDR3 is 13 residues long. V lost 2 bases, J lost 6 bases, and 12 bases lay in between. Per germline, CDR1 SGHNT and CDR2 YYREEE (reference sequence). CDR3 DNA: TGTGCCAGCAGCTTCGAGATTGTCAGCGAGCAGTACTTC. As protein: CASSFEIVSEQYF.

In its sample, this clone was seen many times. This chain uses TRBV20-1 with TRBJ2-1; TRBD2 might be the D (6 bases). Trimming pared 5 bases from V and 0 bases from J, leaving 11 bases between. Germline V gives CDR1 DFQATT, CDR2 SNEGSKA (reference sequence). The CDR3 covers 14 residues. CDR3 protein: CSALGTRSYNEQFF. Written as DNA, the CDR3 is TGCAGTGCTCTCGGGACTCGCTCCTACAATGAGCAGTTCTTC.

The chain is built from TRBV5-1 and TRBJ2-7, with 8 positions matching TRBD1. This CDR3 is built from 15 residues. The germline V gene has CDR1 SGHRS and CDR2 YFSETQ. V was pared by 6 bases and J by 3 bases, with 11 bases of the junction left unmatched. The CDR3 coding sequence is TGCGCCAGCAACGAGGAGGGACAGGTATTCTACGAGCAGTACTTC. Translated: CASNEEGQVFYEQYF.

At least ten counts were recorded for this clone. The chain has TRBV11-2 and TRBJ2-1, with TRBD1 matching over 7 bases. The CDR3 runs 13 residues. V gave up 1 base and J gave up 8 bases; unmatched junction bases: 2. Germline-derived CDR1 and CDR2 are SGHAT and FQNNGV. Here the CDR3 reads CASSLGTGYEQFF. Written as DNA, the CDR3 is TGTGCCAGCAGCTTAGGGACAGGCTATGAGCAGTTCTTC.

Many counts were recorded for this clone. The V and J genes are TRBV5-1 and TRBJ2-3, with 14 nucleotides matching TRBD2. With V trimmed by 0 bases and J by 4 bases, 4 bases remained unmatched. This CDR3 contains 17 residues. Germline-derived CDR1 and CDR2 are SGHRS and YFSETQ. The CDR3 loop reads CASSLAGLAGVADTQYF. The CDR3 region has the DNA TGCGCCAGCAGCTTGGCGGGACTAGCGGGAGTGGCAGATACGCAGTATTTT.

The rearrangement uses TRBV6-1 and TRBJ2-1; D not resolved. The CDR3 runs to 11 residues. The V gene's germline CDR1 is MNHNS and CDR2 SASEGT. V dropped 6 bases and J dropped 8 bases, with 8 bases sitting between them. The CDR3 here is CASSRRDEQFF. The CDR3 DNA follows: TGTGCCAGCAGCCGTAGGGATGAGCAGTTCTTC.

This clone came up once. The chain joins TRBV20-1 to TRBJ2-7; D possibly corresponds to TRBD2 (6 bases). The CDR3 covers 16 residues. Germline CDR1 DFQATT, CDR2 SNEGSKA (reference sequence). The V end was cut by 0 bases, the J end by 7 bases, with 22 bases between. CDR3 sequence: CSARDVAGTTIREQYF. The CDR3 DNA reads as TGCAGTGCTAGAGATGTTGCGGGGACGACAATACGGGAGCAGTACTTC.

This clone appeared many times. J is TRBJ2-2 and V is TRBV30; D is unresolved. The length of the CDR3 is 16 residues. The V end lost 1 base, the J end lost 3 bases, and 15 bases lay between the germline ends. The V gene's germline CDR1 is GTSNPN and CDR2 SVGIG (reference sequence). CDR3 residues: CAWSAPLGRHTGELFF. The CDR3 DNA follows: TGTGCCTGGAGTGCGCCCCTTGGACGGCACACCGGGGAGCTGTTTTTT.

This clone was counted many times. Sequence at one end of the junction differs from germline and may be a read error. Different DNA sequences within this sample yield the same CDR3. V is TRBV19 and J is TRBJ1-4; 7 bases match TRBD1. Germline loops: CDR1 LNHDA, CDR2 SQIVND (reference sequence). The CDR3 length is 15 residues. CDR3 sequence reads: CASSPRDRANEKLFF. In nucleotides, the CDR3 is TGTGCCAGTAGTCCTCGGGACAGAGCTAATGAAAAATTGTTTTTT. Full variable domain (remainder filled in from reference TRBV19 and TRBJ1-4): DGGITQSPKYLFRKEGQNVTLSCEQNLNHDAMYWYRQDPGQGLRLIYYSQIVNDFQKGDIAEGYSVSREKKESFPLTVTSAQKNPTAFYLCASSPRDRANEKLFFGSGTQLSVL.

At least ten counts were recorded for this clone. The chain employs TRBV5-1 and TRBJ1-4, with 8 positions matching TRBD1. The CDR3 is 17 residues long. Germline CDR1 reads SGHRS; CDR2 reads YFSETQ. The ends lost 4 bases at V and 3 bases at J; junction bases unmatched: 11. The CDR3 is CASSTGQGISANEKLFF. In DNA form, the CDR3 reads TGCGCCAGCAGCACCGGACAGGGTATTTCGGCTAATGAAAAACTGTTTTTT.